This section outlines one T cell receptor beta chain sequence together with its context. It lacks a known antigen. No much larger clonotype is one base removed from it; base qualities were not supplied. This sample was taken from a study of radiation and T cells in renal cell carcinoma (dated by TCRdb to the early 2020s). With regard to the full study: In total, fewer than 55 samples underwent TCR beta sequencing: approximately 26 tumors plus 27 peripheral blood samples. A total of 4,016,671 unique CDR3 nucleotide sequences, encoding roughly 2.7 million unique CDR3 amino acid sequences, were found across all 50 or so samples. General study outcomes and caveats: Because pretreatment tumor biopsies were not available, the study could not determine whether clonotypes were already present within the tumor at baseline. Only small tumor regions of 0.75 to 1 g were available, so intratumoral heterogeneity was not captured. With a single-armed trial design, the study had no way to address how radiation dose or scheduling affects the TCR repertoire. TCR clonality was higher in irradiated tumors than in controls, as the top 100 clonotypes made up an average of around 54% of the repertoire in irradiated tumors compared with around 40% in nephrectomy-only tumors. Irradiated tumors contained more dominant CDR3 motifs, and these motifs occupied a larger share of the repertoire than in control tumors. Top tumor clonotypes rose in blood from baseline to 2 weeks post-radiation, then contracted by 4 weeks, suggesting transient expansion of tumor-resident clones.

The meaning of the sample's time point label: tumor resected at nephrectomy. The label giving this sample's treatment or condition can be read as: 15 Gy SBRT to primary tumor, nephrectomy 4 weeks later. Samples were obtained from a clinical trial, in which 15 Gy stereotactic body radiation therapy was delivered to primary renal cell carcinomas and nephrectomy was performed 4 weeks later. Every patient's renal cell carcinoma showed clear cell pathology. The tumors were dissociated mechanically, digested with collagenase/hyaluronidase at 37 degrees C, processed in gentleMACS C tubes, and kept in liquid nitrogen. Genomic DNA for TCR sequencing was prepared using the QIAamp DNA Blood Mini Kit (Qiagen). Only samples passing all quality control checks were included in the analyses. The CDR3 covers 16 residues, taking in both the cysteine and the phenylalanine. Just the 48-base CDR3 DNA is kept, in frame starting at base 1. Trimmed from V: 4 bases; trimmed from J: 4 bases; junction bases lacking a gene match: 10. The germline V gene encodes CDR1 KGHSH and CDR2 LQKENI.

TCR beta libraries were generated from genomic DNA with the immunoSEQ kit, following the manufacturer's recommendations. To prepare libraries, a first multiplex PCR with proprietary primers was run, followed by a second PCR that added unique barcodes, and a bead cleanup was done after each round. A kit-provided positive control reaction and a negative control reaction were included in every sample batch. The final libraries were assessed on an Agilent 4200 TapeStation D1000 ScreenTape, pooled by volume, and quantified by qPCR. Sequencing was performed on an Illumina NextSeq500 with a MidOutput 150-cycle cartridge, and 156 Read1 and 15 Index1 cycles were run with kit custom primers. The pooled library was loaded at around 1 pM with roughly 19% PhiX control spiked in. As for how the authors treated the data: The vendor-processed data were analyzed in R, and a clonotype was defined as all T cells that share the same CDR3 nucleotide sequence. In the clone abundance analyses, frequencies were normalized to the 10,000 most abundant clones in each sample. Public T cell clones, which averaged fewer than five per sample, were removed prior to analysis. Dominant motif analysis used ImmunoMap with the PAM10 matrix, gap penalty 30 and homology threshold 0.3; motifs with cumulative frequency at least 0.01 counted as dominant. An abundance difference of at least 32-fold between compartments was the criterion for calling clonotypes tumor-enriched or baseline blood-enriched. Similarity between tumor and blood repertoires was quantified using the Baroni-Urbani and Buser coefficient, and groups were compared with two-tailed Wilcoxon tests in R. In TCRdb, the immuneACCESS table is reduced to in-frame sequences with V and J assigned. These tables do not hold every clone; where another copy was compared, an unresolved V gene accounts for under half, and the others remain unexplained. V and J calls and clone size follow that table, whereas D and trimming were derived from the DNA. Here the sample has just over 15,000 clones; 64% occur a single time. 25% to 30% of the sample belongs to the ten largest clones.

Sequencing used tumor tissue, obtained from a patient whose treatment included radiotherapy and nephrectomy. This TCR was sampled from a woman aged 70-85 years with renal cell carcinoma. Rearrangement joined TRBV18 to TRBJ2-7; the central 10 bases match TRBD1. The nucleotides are TGTGCCAGCTCACAAAGCGAAGGACAGGGGGTTTACGAGCAGTACTTC. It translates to CASSQSEGQGVYEQYF.